Each of the 22 T cell receptor beta chains below was sequenced from the same sample in a study of T cells in Graves' hyperthyroidism and ophthalmopathy (dated by TCRdb to between 2017 and 2020). Receptor libraries were prepared by multiplex PCR. Instrument on record: Illumina HiSeq 2000. TCR beta CDR3 regions were amplified from RNA transcripts. The TCR CDR3 was subjected to a first round of RT-PCR using the HTBI primer set and the Qiagen OneStep RT-PCR kit. The public sequencing data were trimmed at Q25 with fastp and processed into clonotypes with MiXCR by TCRdb, which kept only in-frame beta chains. CDR3 protein sequences are deduplicated, and each keeps its most common genes and DNA. The sample data list hundreds of thousands of distinct CDR3 sequences, and about 14% of these were observed just once. The ten largest account for 25% to 30% of the sample. The sequenced sample was blood. The origin of the receptors is a middle-aged man with Graves' ophthalmopathy.

This clonotype has just one count. The chain has TRBV28 and TRBJ2-7; D unresolved. V was pared by 2 bases and J by 0 bases, with 5 bases between. Per the germline V gene, CDR1 is MDHEN and CDR2 is SYDVKM. CDR3 size: 13 residues. DNA for the CDR3: TGTGCCAGCAGTTTACCCCCCTCCTACGAGCAGTACTTC. This translates into CASSLPPSYEQYF.

This clonotype was seen more than once but under ten times. The V call is TRBV28, the J call TRBJ2-2, with no clear D. The germline V gene has CDR1 MDHEN and CDR2 SYDVKM. Trimming removed 5 bases at V and 4 bases at J, with 8 bases between. This CDR3 spans 13 amino acids. Written as DNA, the CDR3 is TGTGCCAGCAGTACCCCTCTCACCGGGGAGCTGTTTTTT. This gives the protein CASSTPLTGELFF.

This clonotype occurred many times. The V call is TRBV12-5, the J call TRBJ2-1, with 15 bases aligning to TRBD2. Per germline, CDR1 LGHNT and CDR2 FRNRAP. The CDR3 has 17 residues. V lost 7 bases to trimming and J lost 4 bases; unmatched junction nucleotides: 8. CDR3 sequence: CASEGLAGGIRYNEQFF. CDR3 DNA: TGTGCTAGTGAGGGACTAGCGGGAGGAATCAGGTACAATGAGCAGTTCTTC.

V usage is TRBV5-1 and J usage is TRBJ2-5; possible D gene TRBD1, 5 bases. The CDR3 extends over 15 amino acids. Germline V CDR1 and CDR2: SGHRS, YFSETQ. The V end was cut by 4 bases, the J end by 3 bases, with 16 bases between. The CDR3 region is CASSPPLGAEETQYF. CDR3 in DNA: TGCGCCAGCAGCCCACCGCTAGGGGCCGAAGAGACCCAGTACTTC. Full variable domain (outside the CDR3, taken from reference TRBV5-1 and TRBJ2-5): KAGVTQTPRYLIKTRGQQVTLSCSPISGHRSVSWYQQTPGQGLQFLFEYFSETQRNKGNFPGRFSGRQFSNSRSEMNVSTLELGDSALYLCASSPPLGAEETQYFGPGTRLLVL.

The chain links TRBV10-3 to TRBJ2-3, with 11 positions matching TRBD2. This CDR3 region has 14 residues. From germline, CDR1 is ENHRY and CDR2 SYGVKD. The V and J ends lost 10 bases and 2 bases, in that order; junction bases with no gene match: 5. Here the CDR3 reads CATSLAGDTDTQYF. The CDR3 bases are TGTGCCACCTCACTAGCGGGAGACACAGATACGCAGTATTTT.

In this sample, this clonotype turned up many times. V and J are TRBV27 and TRBJ2-3; TRBD1 aligns across 7 bases. V lost 8 bases to trimming and J lost 6 bases; unmatched junction nucleotides: 14. The CDR3 sequence is 15 residues long. Germline lookup yields CDR1 MNHEY and CDR2 SMNVEV (reference sequence). The CDR3 loop reads CASFRRGQPGDTQYF. The CDR3 DNA reads as TGTGCCAGCTTTCGCCGGGGACAGCCCGGTGATACGCAGTATTTT.

This clonotype has a count of ten or more. The rearrangement uses TRBV27 and TRBJ2-7, with 12 nucleotides matching TRBD2. Unmatched junction bases numbered 16, after V lost 10 bases and J lost 3 bases. This CDR3 has 17 amino acids. CDR1 is MNHEY and CDR2 is SMNVEV in the germline V gene (reference sequence). This chain's CDR3 is CANGGQGLTSGGYEQYF. Here the CDR3 DNA reads TGTGCCAACGGGGGACAGGGACTGACTAGCGGGGGCTACGAGCAGTACTTC.

This clonotype was detected ten times or more. The V and J genes are TRBV7-6 and TRBJ2-7, with D possibly TRBD2 on 6 matching bases. V was trimmed by 1 base and J by 3 bases, leaving 13 bases between them. The V gene's germline CDR1 is SGHVS and CDR2 FNYEAQ. The CDR3 is made up of 15 amino acids. CDR3 DNA: TGTGCCAGCAGCTTAGGCCTCGGGCGGGACTACGAGCAGTACTTC. It specifies CASSLGLGRDYEQYF.

V is TRBV5-1 and J is TRBJ2-4, with unresolved D. V was clipped by 0 bases and J by 0 bases, with 16 bases between them. The germline gives CDR1 SGHRS, CDR2 YFSETQ. The CDR3 totals 18 residues. CDR3 bases: TGCGCCAGCAGCTTGGGTAGCCAGTCTATAATAGCCAAAAACATTCAGTACTTC. As protein: CASSLGSQSIIAKNIQYF.

This clonotype was seen repeatedly, ten times or more. The V call is TRBV30, the J call TRBJ2-7; D remains ambiguous. This CDR3 has 12 amino acids. Between the trimmed V and J ends, which lost 6 bases and 4 bases, there was a span of 13 bases. Germline assignment: CDR1 GTSNPN and CDR2 SVGIG (reference sequence). The CDR3 bases are TGTGCCTGCAACCAATGGGGTTACGAGCAGTACTTC. Translating gives CACNQWGYEQYF.

Comments on this clonotype: A single base separates this from a much larger clone, so it may be a read error. This rearrangement joins TRBV6-1 to TRBJ2-1; 9 nucleotides match TRBD2. Germline V gene lookup returns CDR1 MNHNS and CDR2 SASEGT. The CDR3 loop spans 13 amino acids. The CDR3 loop reads CASSRAGGGEQHF. CDR3 DNA sequence: TGTGCCAGCTCGAGAGCGGGAGGAGGTGAGCAGCACTTC.

In the case of this clonotype: This may arise from a read error, as a much more abundant clone is one base away. The chain has TRBV24-1 and TRBJ2-3; the D gene is possibly TRBD1 (7 bases). This CDR3 has 15 residues. The germline V and J ends were trimmed by 10 bases and 11 bases, with 27 bases remaining between them. Germline V gene data show CDR1 as KGHDR and CDR2 as SFDVKD. CDR3 DNA: TGTGCCACGTCGCCTACAGGGGAGGAGAGGAATAGGCAGTATTTT. This translates into CATSPTGEERNRQYF.

This clonotype was picked up many times. J is TRBJ2-7 and V is TRBV20-1, with TRBD1 identical over 10 bases. CDR3 length: 14 residues. Germline V gene data show CDR1 as DFQATT and CDR2 as SNEGSKA (reference sequence). V was clipped by 3 bases and J by 6 bases; unmatched bases: 8. CDR3 sequence (DNA): TGCAGTGCTAGCCTGGGGACAGGGGCCCTCGAGCAGTACTTC. Protein: CSASLGTGALEQYF.

This clonotype was observed at least ten times. The chain uses TRBV7-2 and TRBJ2-7, with D perhaps matching TRBD2 (5 bases). The CDR3 spans 16 residues. The germline gives CDR1 SGHTA, CDR2 FQGNSA. The V and J ends lost 2 bases and 3 bases respectively, with 17 bases between them. CDR3 nucleotide sequence: TGTGCCAGCAGCTTAAGTGGGATGGGAGTCGGCTACGAGCAGTACTTC. Translating gives CASSLSGMGVGYEQYF.

This clonotype was recorded many times. The chain is built from TRBV4-1 and TRBJ1-2, with a weak D call TRBD1 (5 bases). CDR1 MGHRA and CDR2 YSYEKL come from the germline V gene. The CDR3 runs to 16 residues. The V gene lost 3 bases and the J gene lost 7 bases, with 21 bases spanning the gap. DNA for the CDR3: TGCGCCAGCAGCCACGTAGCCCCGACAGAGAGGCGTGGCTACACCTTC. This codes for CASSHVAPTERRGYTF.

This chain connects TRBV19 to TRBJ2-2, with TRBD1 matching over 8 bases. CDR1 is LNHDA, CDR2 SQIVND, per germline (reference sequence). The CDR3 consists of 15 residues. V lost 5 bases to trimming and J lost 7 bases; unmatched junction nucleotides: 9. The CDR3 here is CASSPRTGIVGELFF. CDR3 nucleotides: TGTGCCAGTAGTCCCCGGACAGGGATAGTCGGGGAGCTGTTTTTT.

Ten or more counts support this clonotype. The chain has TRBV7-2 and TRBJ1-5; TRBD1 matches 9 bases. The CDR3 is made up of 15 amino acids. The J segment lost 4 bases and the V segment lost 3 bases, leaving 4 bases of the junction unmatched. Germline V CDR1 and CDR2: SGHTA, FQGNSA. CDR3 residues: CASSFAGTGNQPQHF. The CDR3 nucleotides read TGTGCCAGCAGCTTTGCCGGGACAGGGAATCAGCCCCAGCATTTT.

There are many counts of this clonotype. V usage is TRBV20-1 and J usage is TRBJ1-5; D may be TRBD1 (6 bases). The CDR3 has 13 residues. The germline V and J ends were trimmed by 5 bases and 2 bases, with 10 bases remaining between them. Germline V gene data show CDR1 as DFQATT and CDR2 as SNEGSKA (reference sequence). The CDR3 reads CSAEGVGNQPQHF. The CDR3 nucleotides are TGCAGTGCTGAGGGGGTGGGCAATCAGCCCCAGCATTTT.

The CDR3 loop reads CASSSHRNEQYF. DNA for the CDR3: TGTGCCAGCAGCTCGCATAGGAATGAGCAGTACTTC. The rearrangement uses TRBV7-2 and TRBJ2-7; D gene unclear. The CDR3 loop spans 12 amino acids. Per germline, CDR1 SGHTA and CDR2 FQGNSA. Trimming removed 4 bases at V and 7 bases at J, with 11 bases between.

This clonotype was recorded at least ten times. The CDR3 sequence is CASSFWGSQETQYF. The CDR3 DNA follows: TGTGCCAGCAGCTTCTGGGGAAGCCAAGAGACCCAGTACTTC. The V call is TRBV11-3, the J call TRBJ2-5, with D uncertain. This CDR3 comprises 14 residues. V was trimmed by 3 bases and J by 1 base, leaving 9 bases between them. Germline loops: CDR1 SGHNT, CDR2 YENEEA.

This chain joins TRBV19 and TRBJ2-1; 13 nucleotides agree with TRBD2. The germline gives CDR1 LNHDA, CDR2 SQIVND (reference sequence). Trimming took 4 bases from V and 8 from J; bases not matched to a gene: 11. The CDR3 length is 17 residues. For the CDR3, the DNA is TGTGCCAGTAGTAGCCTCGGACTAGCGGGAGTGAGGGATGAGCAGTTCTTC. This encodes CASSSLGLAGVRDEQFF.

This clonotype was counted ten times or more. This chain connects TRBV5-1 to TRBJ2-5; 11 positions match TRBD2. Germline-derived CDR1 and CDR2 are SGHRS and YFSETQ. V gave up 4 bases and J gave up 4 bases; unmatched junction bases: 12. The CDR3 is made up of 17 amino acids. CDR3 in DNA: TGCGCCAGCAGCCTGAGCCGCGTGCTAGCGGGAGGAGAGACCCAGTACTTC. This sequence encodes CASSLSRVLAGGETQYF.